These T cell receptor beta chains were read from a single sample in a study of technical replicates of blood from several donors. Measured with immunoSEQ multiplex PCR; TCRdb has only the in-frame clones, and not every one. The sample holds over 9,000 clones, 91% seen once. The specimen sequenced was PBMCs. The receptors derive from a human donor in good health. CDR3s include the opening cysteine and the closing phenylalanine or tryptophan. D genes are given only for firm matches. The size field is filled for only some rows; it gives once, few, many or a size class.

size	V	J	D	DNA	CDR3
.	TRBV9	TRBJ1-1	.	TGTGCCAGCAGCGTAGATCCAGGGGATAACACTGAAGCTTTCTTT	CASSVDPGDNTEAFF
.	TRBV6-1	TRBJ2-1	TRBD2	TGTGCCAGCAGTGGACTAGCGGGAGGGGGATCCAATGAGCAGTTCTTC	CASSGLAGGGSNEQFF
.	TRBV6-5	TRBJ1-2	TRBD1	TGTGCCAGTGGGACAGCGTATGGCTACACCTTC	CASGTAYGYTF
.	TRBV20-1	TRBJ1-1	TRBD1	TGCAGTGCTTTAGGGACAGGGGAAGCTTTCTTT	CSALGTGEAFF
.	TRBV5-1	TRBJ2-3	TRBD1	TGCGCCAGCAGCTTTAGGACAGGGATAGATACGCAGTATTTT	CASSFRTGIDTQYF
.	TRBV2	TRBJ2-5	.	TGTGCCAGCAGAAAGGACAGCCAAGAGACCCAGTACTTC	CASRKDSQETQYF
.	TRBV27	TRBJ1-2	.	TGTGCCAGCAGTTTAGGGCGATCTGGGAACTATGGCTACACCTTC	CASSLGRSGNYGYTF
.	TRBV4-1	TRBJ2-2	.	TGCGCCAGCAGCCAAGCAACCAGCGCGAACACCGGGGAGCTGTTTTTT	CASSQATSANTGELFF
.	TRBV2	TRBJ2-7	TRBD1	TGTGCCAGCAGTTCGGGACAGTCCTACGAGCAGTACTTC	CASSSGQSYEQYF
.	TRBV4-2	TRBJ1-5	.	TGTGCCAGCAGCCAAGAGGTAACAGGCAATCAGCCCCAGCATTTT	CASSQEVTGNQPQHF
.	TRBV5-1	TRBJ1-2	TRBD1	TGCGCCAGCAGCTTGCTTGGGACAGCCTATGGCTACACCTTC	CASSLLGTAYGYTF
.	TRBV6-1	TRBJ1-2	.	TGTGCCAGCAGTGAAGGTGGGGCGGGGAGGCACGCCCGAGGGTATGGCTACACCTTC	CASSEGGAGRHARGYGYTF
.	TRBV2	TRBJ1-4	.	TGTGCCAGCATACCGGGGTCCTTTCACACTAATGAAAAACTGTTTTTT	CASIPGSFHTNEKLFF
few	TRBV25-1	TRBJ2-7	TRBD2	TGTGCCAGCAGCCTCTCAGGACTAGCGGGCCTCTCCTACGAGCAGTACTTC	CASSLSGLAGLSYEQYF
.	TRBV10-3	TRBJ1-4	.	TGTGCCATCAGTGACGTGGGGGCTGCAACTAATGAAAAACTGTTTTTT	CAISDVGAATNEKLFF
.	TRBV5-6	TRBJ1-5	TRBD1	TGTGCCAGCAGCACCAGGGGGCGCTTACAGCCCCAGCATTTT	CASSTRGRLQPQHF
once	TRBV9	TRBJ2-3	.	TGTGCCAGCAGCGGCTACCCCTTCACAGATACGCAGTATTTT	CASSGYPFTDTQYF
.	TRBV6-4	TRBJ2-6	.	TGTGCCAGCAGTGACGGAGGTGGGTCTGGGGCCAACGTCCTGACTTTC	CASSDGGGSGANVLTF